This T cell receptor (beta chain) was retrieved from a study of cytomegalovirus exposure and HLA in healthy donors. Repertoires were generated with immunoSEQ multiplex PCR, while TCRdb's copy carries only in-frame clones and drops some. The sample gives roughly 120,000 clones, around 85% of which show up once; nearly 4.5% is in the top ten. The CDR3 is 15 amino acids. Germline V gene sequence: CDR1 ENHRY, CDR2 SYGVKD. V was clipped by 6 bases and J by 0 bases, with 14 bases between them. The sample taken for sequencing was PBMCs. The chain is built from TRBV10-3 and TRBJ1-2; maybe TRBD1 (5 bases). This receptor was obtained from a man between 18 and 35 years old in good health and CMV-seropositive. Written as DNA, the CDR3 is TGTGCCATCAGGGGGAAAGACAGAGCTAACTATGGCTACACCTTC. This sequence encodes CAIRGKDRANYGYTF.